This T cell receptor (beta chain) was sequenced for a study of blood T cells in healthy people across ages. General study points: Both higher diversity and more naive CD4+ cells marked long-lived donors when set against aged donors.

This clonotype was seen a handful of times. The antigen remains undetermined. The people who gave samples were healthy Caucasians from Russia, aged roughly 6 to 100. PCR was performed a second time for roughly 7 to 11 cycles using a sample-barcoded 5' primer and a J-beta primer mix. Each CDR3 protein gets one entry after TCRdb re-called the 5' RACE reads with MiXCR. Of 900,000 to 950,000 distinct CDR3 sequences detected, under 35% appear once; the ten largest clones hold more than 8.5%. Germline assignment: CDR1 SQVTM and CDR2 ANQGSEA. V was pared by 7 bases and J by 0 bases, with 18 bases between. CDR3 length: 15 residues. These sequences were also reported in another study, on T cells of mothers and their children.

The receptor comes from a woman in her 40s in good health. The V and J genes are TRBV29-1 and TRBJ1-1; D is ambiguous. Input material: blood. CDR3 amino acids: CSATPPGGLNTEAFF. For the CDR3, the DNA is TGCAGCGCAACACCCCCGGGCGGGCTGAACACTGAAGCTTTCTTT.